This T cell receptor beta chain was recovered during a study of early T cells in non-severe SARS-CoV-2 infection. Study summary: Chains were unpaired, as sequencing was done on bulk RNA from unsorted whole blood. Study-wide results and limits: Private and CD4 specificities were missed by VDJdb matching, skewed to anti-spike CD8.

Attached unique molecular identifiers marked individual cDNA molecules. Each CDR3 protein is one row after TCRdb ran MiXCR on the 5' RACE reads. The sample includes some 60,000 distinct CDR3 sequences, 10% to 15% of them seen just once. The CDR3 sequence is 13 residues long. V gave up 5 bases and J gave up 1 base, with 8 bases separating them. Germline V gene data show CDR1 as SGHTA and CDR2 as FQGNSA. About this clonotype: Antigen: not known.

This clonotype was obtained from an adult who was a healthcare worker with PCR-confirmed SARS-CoV-2 infection or an uninfected control (not recorded which). This specimen was whole blood, taken at baseline. The chain recombines TRBV7-2 with TRBJ2-5; TRBD1 might be the D (6 bases). The chain's CDR3 is CASSRGGQETQYF. As DNA, the CDR3 is TGTGCCAGCAGCCGAGGGGGCCAAGAGACCCAGTACTTC.